The clone carrying this TCR beta chain was recorded a few times. Its antigen remains unknown. Described treatment: approximately 18 received Ad26.COV2.S at low or high dose, single or two shots; 5 received placebo; per-sample allocation not given. Day 63 following the first vaccine or placebo injection was when the samples were taken. V lost 5 bases and J lost 7; bases outside the gene matches: 13. This CDR3 has 16 amino acids. Germline CDR1 is SEHNR and CDR2 is FQNEAQ (reference sequence). This record belongs to a study of Ad26.COV2.S vaccination and SARS-CoV-2 variants. Study details: Vaccine-arm donor from the placebo-controlled COV1001 Ad26.COV2.S trial. Recipients of Ad26.COV2.S got it intramuscularly, once or twice 56 days apart.

General observations from the study: The analyses of TCR breadth and depth may have understated the size of total T cell responses. Recipients of vaccine and of placebo showed similar breadth of their non-spike TCR repertoires.

Generated by immunoSEQ multiplex PCR, the TCRdb table keeps only in-frame clones and is missing some. The data contain 300,000 to 500,000 clones, approximately 86% of them seen just once; the ten biggest clones take up roughly 3.2%. The sample in question was peripheral blood, obtained in a trial of Ad26.COV2.S vaccine versus placebo. The TCR was taken from a person aged 18-60 years who received the Ad26.COV2.S COVID-19 vaccine or a placebo. The rearrangement joins TRBV7-9 to TRBJ1-5; 8 nucleotides match TRBD1. The CDR3 DNA reads as TGTGCCAGCAGCCAGCATGACAGGGGAGGAGGGCAGCCCCAGCATTTT. Amino acid sequence: CASSQHDRGGGQPQHF.